Below, 10 T cell receptor beta chains from the same sample are listed, as sequenced in a study of response to subunit inactivated influenza vaccine. MiXCR, run by TCRdb on the RT-PCR reads, gives a single entry per CDR3 protein. The sample lists around 480,000 distinct CDR3 sequences, approximately 16% occurring once. The specimen was CD4+ T cells sorted from PBMCs, collected around 25 months after vaccination. These receptors were obtained from a man aged 50-75 years who received an inactivated influenza vaccine.

This clonotype showed up just a few times. The chain employs TRBV12-3 or TRBV12-4 and TRBJ1-2, with D possibly being TRBD1 (6 bases). The CDR3 extends over 15 amino acids. V dropped 4 bases and J dropped 8 bases, with 20 bases sitting between them. In DNA form, the CDR3 reads TGTGCCAGCAGTTCCCGTCGGGGGGGGGCGAAAGGCTACACCTTC. The encoded protein is CASSSRRGGAKGYTF.

This clonotype has a handful of counts. The rearrangement joins TRBV4-2 to TRBJ2-7; 12 bases map to TRBD2. Germline CDR1 LGHNA, CDR2 YNFKEQ. There are 19 residues in the CDR3. With 4 bases clipped from V and 0 bases from J, the junction kept 13 bases outside the gene matches. CDR3 nucleotides: TGTGCCAGCAGCCGTGGACTAGCGGGGCTTCGTGGTAGCTCCTACGAGCAGTACTTC. Residues: CASSRGLAGLRGSSYEQYF.

The chain combines TRBV30 with TRBJ2-2, with D maybe TRBD1 (6 bases). CDR1 GTSNPN and CDR2 SVGIG come from the germline V gene (reference sequence). The CDR3 runs to 15 residues. Trimming took 0 bases from V and 5 from J, leaving 13 bases between them. CDR3 sequence (DNA): TGTGCCTGGAGTGTAATGGGGGACATTACCGGGGAGCTGTTTTTT. This encodes CAWSVMGDITGELFF.

This chain links TRBV10-3 with TRBJ2-5; TRBD2 matches at 7 bases. The CDR3 contains 14 residues. Germline-derived CDR1 and CDR2 are ENHRY and SYGVKD. The ends lost 6 bases at V and 4 bases at J; junction bases unmatched: 8. CDR3 amino acids: CAIRPSREGETQYF. The CDR3 DNA reads as TGTGCCATCAGACCGTCTAGGGAGGGAGAGACCCAGTACTTC.

This clonotype was counted at least ten times. This chain uses TRBV5-1 with TRBJ2-1, with D possibly TRBD2 on 5 matching bases. This CDR3 has 14 amino acids. Germline V gene data show CDR1 as SGHRS and CDR2 as YFSETQ. Between the trimmed V and J ends, which lost 0 bases and 6 bases, there was a span of 10 bases. CDR3 in amino acids: CASSLVPGINEQFF. The CDR3 DNA reads TGCGCCAGCAGCTTGGTACCGGGGATCAATGAGCAGTTCTTC.

The chain uses TRBV27 and TRBJ2-3, with TRBD1 identical over 9 bases. CDR3 length: 18 amino acids. J lost 2 bases, V lost 11 bases, and 20 bases had no gene match. CDR1 and CDR2 (germline): MNHEY, SMNVEV (reference sequence). The CDR3 loop reads CAGVALRWTGAITDTQYF. DNA of the CDR3: TGTGCCGGCGTAGCCCTCCGATGGACAGGGGCGATCACAGATACGCAGTATTTT.

This clonotype was picked up many times. This chain joins TRBV7-2 and TRBJ2-7; D not certain. This CDR3 has 13 residues. CDR1 is SGHTA and CDR2 is FQGNSA in the germline V gene. Trimming removed 6 bases at V and 2 bases at J, with 11 bases between. The CDR3 protein is CASRSLQTYEQYF. The CDR3 bases are TGTGCCAGCAGGTCTCTGCAGACCTACGAGCAGTACTTC.

The chain links TRBV3-1 to TRBJ1-6; 7 bases match TRBD1. This CDR3 region has 15 residues. Germline CDR1 reads LGHDT; CDR2 reads YNNKEL (reference sequence). Trimming took 6 bases from V and 7 from J; bases not matched to a gene: 9. CDR3 DNA sequence: TGTGCCAGCAGTCGCCGGGACAGCAACAATTCACCCCTCCACTTT. Translated: CASSRRDSNNSPLHF.

The chain joins TRBV4-3 to TRBJ2-1; D might be TRBD2 (6 bases). Trimming removed 3 bases from V and 2 bases from J, with 11 bases in between. Germline V gene sequence: CDR1 LGHNA, CDR2 YSLEER. There are 15 residues in the CDR3. CDR3 sequence: CASSHAGSPYNEQFF. The CDR3 DNA sequence: TGCGCCAGCAGCCACGCCGGGAGCCCCTACAATGAGCAGTTCTTC.

V is TRBV7-3 and J is TRBJ2-7; D call uncertain. The CDR3 runs 13 residues. Germline values: CDR1 SGHTA, CDR2 FQGTGA. V shed 5 bases and J shed 4 bases, with 12 bases lying between them. DNA for the CDR3: TGTGCCAGCAGCCTCGGGTCAGTTTACGAGCAGTACTTC. This gives the protein CASSLGSVYEQYF.